This TCR beta chain was recovered during a study of blood T cell repertoires in COVID-19. Study information: Material from acute and convalescent COVID-19 was sourced from the United States, Italy and Spain. PBMCs, B-cell-depleted T cells, or T cells provided the cDNA or gDNA that made up the material.

As originally analysed: The assay estimated nucleated cells by amplifying reference gene primers. Sequenced by immunoSEQ multiplex PCR; TCRdb stores in-frame clones only, minus some. V and J calls and clone size are copied from that table; D and trimming were computed from the DNA. The table includes about 180,000 clones, about 83% detected once. CDR1 is SGHTA, CDR2 FQGNSA, per germline. The ends lost 7 bases at V and 4 bases at J; junction bases unmatched: 5. The CDR3 runs 14 residues. This chain links TRBV7-2 with TRBJ2-3; 10 nucleotides agree with TRBD2. Material: peripheral blood. This clonotype was obtained from a human donor in a cohort sampled during active COVID-19. The CDR3 nucleotides are TGTGCCAGCAAACTAGCGGGATCGGCAGATACGCAGTATTTT. This codes for CASKLAGSADTQYF.